This T cell receptor beta chain was sequenced in a study of CXCR3-negative and CXCR3-positive naive CD8 T cells (dated 2019 in TCRdb). About the full investigation: In total, about 150 million TRB reads were obtained, or roughly 1.5 +/- 0.3 million reads per library. TRBV-TRBJ cluster analysis included naive subsets from about five donors and memory cells from 3 donors. The diversity and physicochemical repertoire analyses included ten to eleven donors pooled from two independent experiments.

In the case of this clonotype: The specificity of this receptor is unknown.

The sample was run on a NextSeq 550. The Human TCR Profiling Kit (MiLaboratory) was used to prepare UMI-labeled 5' RACE TRB cDNA libraries. The full amount of extracted RNA was used for cDNA synthesis, and the full amount of resulting cDNA was used for PCR amplification. Libraries were prepared in parallel with an identical number of PCR cycles. Per the authors' processing: With a requirement of at least two reads per UMI, MIGEC and MiXCR extracted about 50,000 +/- 10,000 unique UMI-labeled TRB cDNA molecules per library. An average of approximately 40,000 +/- 10,000 functional in-frame TRB CDR3 nucleotide clonotypes without stop codons was found per library. After downsampling to 5000 UMI-labeled TRB molecules per sample, diversity metrics such as normalized Shannon-Wiener and Chao1 were calculated in VDJtools. Clonotype-size-weighted physicochemical properties of the central five CDR3 residues (interaction energy, strength, volume and Kidera factor 4) were computed in VDJtools. TCRdb reprocessed the raw reads; every CDR3 protein sequence is a single record, and DNA is not supplied. TCRdb, not the original authors, processed these V and J calls. The sample's table lists a count of some 3,100 distinct CDR3 sequences. Jointly, the top ten make up more than 1.4% of the sample.

For every CD8+ T cell subset, fewer than 350,000 cells were flow-sorted straight into RLT lysis buffer, and each subset was sorted in triplicate. Naive CD8+ T cells were defined stringently as CD45RO-CCR7+CD27+CD95- to exclude memory contaminants. Peripheral blood mononuclear cells were isolated from buffy coats by standard density gradient centrifugation. A FACSAria III was used to flow-sort naive CD8+ T cells into CXCR3-negative and CXCR3-positive populations. An RNeasy Mini Kit was used to extract total RNA from the sorted cells. The study at large found these results: Surface CD5, linked to self-reactivity in mice, was comparable between naive subsets; TCR interaction strength was therefore also inferred from TRB CDR3 physicochemical properties. CXCR3 expression partially decreased after cryopreservation, so most assays used freshly isolated PBMCs. TRBV-TRBJ usage was similar between naive CXCR3-negative and CXCR3-positive cells from the same donor, while memory cells showed distinct patterns. Comparably high repertoire diversity was found in both naive subsets, whereas much lower repertoire diversity was found in memory CD8+ T cells. TRB CDR3s from CXCR3-positive naive cells showed higher hydrophobicity (lower Kidera factor 4), lower energy, and higher strength and volume indices than CXCR3-negative naive cells.

The germline V gene provides CDR1 MGHRA and CDR2 YSYEKL. Taken from cysteine to phenylalanine, the CDR3 has 13 residues. The DNA is unrecorded. This sequence uses TRBV4-1 and TRBJ1-5. Sequencing was done on a sample of naive CXCR3+ CD8+ T cells from blood. The cell subset or site label, read with the paper, signifies: CD45RO-CCR7+CD27+CD95- naive CD8+ T cells expressing CXCR3 (TNR3+). The origin of this receptor is a human donor in good health. Some clones in this sample may be carry-over from other donors' samples. The CDR3 protein: CASSQARNQPQHF.